This T cell receptor (beta chain) was captured by sequencing in a study of T cell repertoires in aging, cancer and after chemotherapy. TRB rearrangements spanning V, D and J were amplified using mixed TRB-A/B primers. A single record per CDR3 protein comes from TCRdb applying MiXCR to the multiplex PCR reads. Of about 5,500 distinct CDR3 sequences listed, 25% to 35% were seen once; the top ten hold about 5.9%. Amplification of TCR beta used genomic DNA extracted from peripheral blood. The germline gives CDR1 MNHEY, CDR2 SMNVEV (reference sequence). This CDR3 has 15 residues. V was shortened by 0 bases and J by 5 bases, with 14 bases between the two germline ends.

This receptor was obtained from a human donor in good health. V is TRBV27 and J is TRBJ2-7; no clear D. Material: blood. CDR3 region: CASSLSWQAENEQYF. In DNA form, the CDR3 reads TGTGCCAGCAGTTTATCTTGGCAGGCCGAGAACGAGCAGTACTTC.